This is a list of T cell receptor beta chains from one sample in a study of cytomegalovirus exposure and HLA in healthy donors. Clones were sequenced by immunoSEQ multiplex PCR, and TCRdb holds only the in-frame ones, with some missing. The table lists under 200,000 clones, 65% to 90% of them singletons, with 0.25% to 0.4% in the top ten. Sample: PBMCs. The receptors were sampled from a woman younger than 45 in good health and CMV-seronegative. The conserved cysteine and the conserved F or W are not part of the CDR3 here. Each record gives: J gene, V gene, CDR3 protein.

j_gene: TRBJ2-4
v_gene: TRBV6-6
CDR3aa: ASSGGLDIQY

j_gene: TRBJ1-3
v_gene: TRBV6-1
CDR3aa: ASRRREGSGTIY

j_gene: TRBJ2-2
v_gene: TRBV10-2
CDR3aa: ASRAQRSGGSGELF

j_gene: TRBJ2-5
v_gene: TRBV29-1
CDR3aa: SVGGLWLQETQY

j_gene: TRBJ1-4
v_gene: TRBV7-9
CDR3aa: ASTLGGTLREKLF

j_gene: TRBJ1-5
v_gene: TRBV7-2
CDR3aa: ASRGGSNQPQH

j_gene: TRBJ2-4
v_gene: TRBV18
CDR3aa: ASSPLAGVRNIQY

j_gene: TRBJ2-7
v_gene: TRBV28
CDR3aa: ASSLIQAEQY

j_gene: TRBJ2-7
v_gene: TRBV7-2
CDR3aa: ASSWWAGSQSYEQY

j_gene: TRBJ2-7
v_gene: TRBV28
CDR3aa: ASQPTSGNYEQY

j_gene: TRBJ2-3
v_gene: TRBV5-4
CDR3aa: ASNSWGPGFLDTDTQY

j_gene: TRBJ1-2
v_gene: TRBV5-1
CDR3aa: ASSFLTGANYGYT

j_gene: TRBJ2-7
v_gene: TRBV27
CDR3aa: ASSLKGIGYEQY

j_gene: TRBJ1-1
v_gene: TRBV20-1
CDR3aa: SRGGDTEAF

j_gene: TRBJ1-3
v_gene: TRBV2
CDR3aa: ASSAAGGYGNTIY

j_gene: TRBJ2-5
v_gene: TRBV7-3
CDR3aa: ASGAGARETQY

j_gene: TRBJ2-5
v_gene: TRBV19
CDR3aa: ASSTHTTETQY

j_gene: TRBJ2-6
v_gene: TRBV6-5
CDR3aa: ASSPRGPGANVLT

j_gene: TRBJ1-4
v_gene: TRBV29-1
CDR3aa: SVSQGGSGEKLF

j_gene: TRBJ2-3
v_gene: TRBV4-2
CDR3aa: ASSQDVAGGSWADTQY

j_gene: TRBJ2-7
v_gene: TRBV5-4
CDR3aa: ASSWDSYEQY

j_gene: TRBJ2-2
v_gene: TRBV6-5
CDR3aa: ASSYMGGGDTGELF

j_gene: TRBJ2-3
v_gene: TRBV5-1
CDR3aa: ASSLNPTVASTDTQY

j_gene: TRBJ1-5
v_gene: TRBV6-1
CDR3aa: ASDAGHQPQH

j_gene: TRBJ2-5
v_gene: TRBV25-1
CDR3aa: ASRAGAETQY

j_gene: TRBJ2-1
v_gene: TRBV18
CDR3aa: ASSLQASGRNEQF

j_gene: TRBJ2-3
v_gene: TRBV13
CDR3aa: ASSLKDRADTDTQY

j_gene: TRBJ1-2
v_gene: TRBV5-6
CDR3aa: ASSETGFDYGYT

j_gene: TRBJ2-5
v_gene: TRBV7-9
CDR3aa: ASSMPPGGGDATQY

j_gene: TRBJ2-7
v_gene: TRBV2
CDR3aa: ASSSDRYTYEQY

j_gene: TRBJ2-3
v_gene: TRBV6-1
CDR3aa: ASSLTGSDTQY

j_gene: TRBJ1-6
v_gene: TRBV28
CDR3aa: ASSTPITYNSPLH

j_gene: TRBJ1-1
v_gene: TRBV6-1
CDR3aa: ASSPVLGTEAF

j_gene: TRBJ1-1
v_gene: TRBV21-1
CDR3aa: ARPNQQGMNTEAF

j_gene: TRBJ2-7
v_gene: TRBV6-5
CDR3aa: ASSYSAPGQHIKY